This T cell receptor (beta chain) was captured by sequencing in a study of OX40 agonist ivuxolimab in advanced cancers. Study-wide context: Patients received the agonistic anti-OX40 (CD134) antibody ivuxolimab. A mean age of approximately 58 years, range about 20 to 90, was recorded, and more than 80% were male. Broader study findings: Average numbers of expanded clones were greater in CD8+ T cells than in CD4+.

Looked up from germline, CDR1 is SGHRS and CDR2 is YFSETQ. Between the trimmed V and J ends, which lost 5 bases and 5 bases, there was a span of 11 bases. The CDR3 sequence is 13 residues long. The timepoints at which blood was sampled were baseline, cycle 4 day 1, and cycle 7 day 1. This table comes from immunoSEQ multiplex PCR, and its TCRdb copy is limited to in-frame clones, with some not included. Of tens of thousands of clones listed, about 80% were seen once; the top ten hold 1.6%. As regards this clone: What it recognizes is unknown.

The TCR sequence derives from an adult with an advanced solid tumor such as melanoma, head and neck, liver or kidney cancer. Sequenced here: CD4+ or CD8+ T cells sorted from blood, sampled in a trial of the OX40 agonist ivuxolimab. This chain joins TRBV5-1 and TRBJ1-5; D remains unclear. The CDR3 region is CASSLEMDQPQHF. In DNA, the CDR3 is TGCGCCAGCAGTCTGGAGATGGATCAGCCCCAGCATTTT.